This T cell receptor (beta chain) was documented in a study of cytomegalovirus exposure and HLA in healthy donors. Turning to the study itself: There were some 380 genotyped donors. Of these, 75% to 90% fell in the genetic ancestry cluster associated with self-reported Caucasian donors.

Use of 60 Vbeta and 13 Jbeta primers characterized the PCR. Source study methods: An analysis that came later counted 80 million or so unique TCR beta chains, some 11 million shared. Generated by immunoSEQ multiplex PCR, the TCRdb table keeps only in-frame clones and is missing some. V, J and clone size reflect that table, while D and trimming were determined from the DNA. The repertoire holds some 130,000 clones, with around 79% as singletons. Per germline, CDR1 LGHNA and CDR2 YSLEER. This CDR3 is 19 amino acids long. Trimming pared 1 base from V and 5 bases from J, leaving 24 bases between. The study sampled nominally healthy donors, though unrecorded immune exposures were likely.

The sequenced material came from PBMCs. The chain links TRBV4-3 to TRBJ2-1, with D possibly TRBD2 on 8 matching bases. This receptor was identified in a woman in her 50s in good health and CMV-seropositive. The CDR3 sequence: CASSQGTIPGGDRNNEQFF. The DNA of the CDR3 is TGCGCCAGCAGCCAAGGAACGATCCCGGGAGGGGACAGAAACAATGAGCAGTTCTTC.